This T cell receptor (beta chain) was sequenced for a study of T-cell memory formation after mild COVID-19. After 5'RACE with constant-segment primers, TCR alpha and TCR beta cDNA libraries carrying sample barcodes and UMIs were obtained. TCRdb analysed the 5' RACE reads with MiXCR anew, one entry per CDR3 protein. This table holds 27,000 or so distinct CDR3 sequences, about 7.4% found once. CDR1 is DFQATT and CDR2 is SNEGSKA in the germline V gene (reference sequence). This CDR3 has 16 residues. The ends lost 0 bases at V and 6 bases at J; junction bases unmatched: 8. This TCR derives from an adult woman who had mild COVID-19 (a few samples of this study predate the infection). Cell type and time point are not known. The rearrangement joins TRBV20-1 to TRBJ1-2; the match to TRBD1 covers 12 bases. The sequencing sample was made of PBMCs or a T cell subset sorted from them (not recorded which). Here the CDR3 reads CSARDRWDRGRDGYTF. In DNA form, the CDR3 reads TGCAGTGCTAGAGATCGTTGGGACAGGGGGCGCGATGGCTACACCTTC.